The 18 T cell receptor beta chains listed next were all sequenced from one sample in a study of T cell clones after liver transplantation. The table came from immunoSEQ multiplex PCR; TCRdb's copy has only in-frame clones and leaves some out. The sample carries roughly 19,000 clones, 80% to 90% recorded once. The sequences come from CD8+ T cells from blood, collected 45 to 47 months after liver transplant. Receptors were obtained from a human patient who received a liver transplant. Some T cells may originate from the graft donor.

V and J are TRBV15 and TRBJ2-3; unclear D gene. The CDR3 is 14 residues long. V gave up 3 bases and J gave up 2 bases, with 9 bases separating them. The germline CDR1 and CDR2 sequences are LNHNV and YYDKDF (reference sequence). The CDR3 coding sequence is TGTGCCACCAGCAGCGAGCGATCCACAGATACGCAGTATTTT. Protein product: CATSSERSTDTQYF.

The chain employs TRBV28 and TRBJ2-1, with 8 bases that match TRBD2. Germline trimming cut 3 bases from V and 4 bases from J; bases unmatched to any gene: 14. The CDR3 loop spans 18 amino acids. The germline V gene has CDR1 MDHEN and CDR2 SYDVKM. The DNA for the CDR3 is TGTGCCAGCAGTTTTCTCCTTTCTGCCCGGGAGGGATACAATGAGCAGTTCTTC. Amino acid sequence: CASSFLLSAREGYNEQFF. The full variable domain, completed using reference TRBV28 and TRBJ2-1, is DVKVTQSSRYLVKRTGEKVFLECVQDMDHENMFWYRQDPGLGLRLIYFSYDVKMKEKGDIPEGYSVSREKKERFSLILESASTNQTSMYLCASSFLLSAREGYNEQFFGPGTRLTVL.

The chain joins TRBV5-6 to TRBJ2-2; 8 bases map to TRBD1. The CDR3 runs to 15 residues. V was pared by 3 bases and J by 5 bases, with 6 bases of the junction left unmatched. Germline CDR1 SGHDT, CDR2 YYEEEE. The CDR3 loop is CASSWGTGPTGELFF. As DNA, the CDR3 is TGTGCCAGCAGCTGGGGGACAGGACCTACCGGGGAGCTGTTTTTT. The variable domain in full, with the rest retrieved from reference TRBV5-6 and TRBJ2-2, is DAGVTQSPTHLIKTRGQQVTLRCSPKSGHDTVSWYQQALGQGPQFIFQYYEEEERQRGNFPDRFSGHQFPNYSSELNVNALLLGDSALYLCASSWGTGPTGELFFGEGSRLTVL.

The rearrangement links TRBV5-4 to TRBJ2-1; D remains ambiguous. V lost 3 bases and J 9 bases, leaving 13 bases between the germline ends. The CDR3 consists of 13 residues. CDR1 and CDR2 (germline): SGHNT, YYREEE (reference sequence). In nucleotides, the CDR3 is TGTGCCAGCAGCTCCCTAAAACCAAGTGAGCAGTTCTTC. Encoded protein: CASSSLKPSEQFF. Together with reference TRBV5-4 and TRBJ2-1, the CDR3 gives the full variable domain: ETGVTQSPTHLIKTRGQQVTLRCSSQSGHNTVSWYQQALGQGPQFIFQYYREEENGRGNFPPRFSGLQFPNYSSELNVNALELDDSALYLCASSSLKPSEQFFGPGTRLTVL.

The chain carries TRBV19 and TRBJ2-1; 8 bases match TRBD2. The CDR3 runs 15 residues. V shed 2 bases, J shed 6 bases, and the junction held 6 bases outside the gene matches. Germline CDR1 reads LNHDA; CDR2 reads SQIVND (reference sequence). The chain's CDR3 is CASSIIPGGGNEQFF. The CDR3 coding sequence is TGTGCCAGTAGTATAATCCCGGGAGGGGGCAATGAGCAGTTCTTC.

The V call is TRBV19, the J call TRBJ2-5; 13 bases agree with TRBD2. Unmatched junction bases numbered 6, after V lost 1 base and J lost 7 bases. The CDR3 totals 16 residues. Germline V gene sequence: CDR1 LNHDA, CDR2 SQIVND (reference sequence). CDR3 loop: CASSIVGTSGAGTQYF. The CDR3 region has the DNA TGTGCCAGTAGTATAGTTGGGACTAGCGGGGCGGGGACCCAGTACTTC.

This clone was recorded only once. One end of the junction varies from germline; a read error may be responsible. The V call is TRBV27, the J call TRBJ1-1; D uncertain. This CDR3 contains 13 residues. CDR1 is MNHEY and CDR2 is SMNVEV in the germline V gene (reference sequence). CDR3 nucleotides: TGTGCCAGCAGTTTAGACCTGAAGACTGAAGCTTTCTTT. This encodes CASSLDLKTEAFF.

The V and J genes are TRBV19 and TRBJ2-1; 8 bases are shared with TRBD2. The V gene's germline CDR1 is LNHDA and CDR2 SQIVND (reference sequence). CDR3 size: 15 residues. Losses at the gene ends were 5 bases for V and 3 bases for J; bases not matched to a gene: 6. In DNA, the CDR3 is TGTGCCAGTAGTCTAGCGGGCTCTGTCTACAATGAGCAGTTCTTC. The encoded protein is CASSLAGSVYNEQFF.

The CDR3 loop reads CATSVASGYNEQFF. CDR3 coding DNA: TGTGCCACCTCGGTGGCTAGCGGTTACAATGAGCAGTTCTTC. This chain joins TRBV28 and TRBJ2-1, with 7 bases matching TRBD2. This CDR3 has 14 amino acids. The V gene's germline CDR1 is MDHEN and CDR2 SYDVKM. The V segment lost 10 bases and the J segment 4 bases; nucleotides outside the gene matches: 10.

Only one count was recorded for this clone. This rearrangement joins TRBV19 to TRBJ2-7; a weak D match, TRBD2 (6 bases). With 3 bases removed from V and 6 bases from J, the gap between germline ends came to 9 bases. CDR3 size: 12 residues. CDR1 is LNHDA and CDR2 is SQIVND in the germline V gene (reference sequence). For the CDR3, the DNA is TGTGCCAGTAGTATCTGGAGGGGCGAGCAGTACTTC. This gives the protein CASSIWRGEQYF.

V usage is TRBV7-9 and J usage is TRBJ2-1; unclear D gene. Germline V gene data show CDR1 as SEHNR and CDR2 as FQNEAQ (reference sequence). V was pared by 3 bases and J by 7 bases, with 1 base between. The CDR3 runs to 10 residues. CDR3 region: CASSFNEQFF. In DNA form, the CDR3 reads TGTGCCAGCAGCTTTAATGAGCAGTTCTTC.

The rearrangement joins TRBV19 to TRBJ2-5, with TRBD2 matching over 9 bases. Germline lookup yields CDR1 LNHDA and CDR2 SQIVND (reference sequence). Trimming cost V 10 bases and J 0 bases; bases outside gene matches: 9. The length of the CDR3 is 15 residues. CDR3 in DNA: TGTGCCACCTCCGGGCTAGCGGGATACCAAGAGACCCAGTACTTC. Protein product: CATSGLAGYQETQYF. Full variable domain (outside the CDR3, taken from reference TRBV19 and TRBJ2-5): DGGITQSPKYLFRKEGQNVTLSCEQNLNHDAMYWYRQDPGQGLRLIYYSQIVNDFQKGDIAEGYSVSREKKESFPLTVTSAQKNPTAFYLCATSGLAGYQETQYFGPGTRLLVL.

J is TRBJ2-7 and V is TRBV5-4; 8 nucleotides align to TRBD1. The ends lost 7 bases at V and 2 bases at J; junction bases unmatched: 8. The CDR3 has 14 residues. Germline V lookup: CDR1 SGHNT, CDR2 YYREEE (reference sequence). CDR3 DNA: TGTGCCAGCGGATCATCGACAGGGGCCTACGAGCAGTACTTC. The encoded protein is CASGSSTGAYEQYF.

The V and J genes are TRBV4-1 and TRBJ2-2; D gene unclear. Germline CDR1 is MGHRA and CDR2 is YSYEKL. V lost 4 bases and J 5 bases, leaving 11 bases between the germline ends. The CDR3 loop spans 14 amino acids. The CDR3 spells CASSPLGETGELFF. The CDR3 DNA reads as TGCGCCAGCAGCCCTCTCGGAGAGACCGGGGAGCTGTTTTTT.

The chain has TRBV5-5 and TRBJ1-1; 8 bases line up with TRBD1. With 4 bases clipped from V and 0 bases from J, the junction kept 2 bases outside the gene matches. The CDR3 totals 14 residues. Germline-derived CDR1 and CDR2 are SGHKS and YYEKEE (reference sequence). CDR3 amino acids: CASSPGQVNTEAFF. The CDR3 DNA sequence: TGTGCCAGCAGCCCGGGACAGGTGAACACTGAAGCTTTCTTT.

This clone came up once. V and J are TRBV11-2 and TRBJ2-6; unclear D gene. V was trimmed by 1 base and J by 1 base, leaving 11 bases between them. This CDR3 spans 17 amino acids. Germline V gene sequence: CDR1 SGHAT, CDR2 FQNNGV. The CDR3 nucleotides are TGTGCCAGCAGCTTAGGGATAATACCTTCTGGGGCCAACGTCCTGACTTTC. Encoded protein: CASSLGIIPSGANVLTF.

This chain connects TRBV7-9 to TRBJ2-7, with 8 bases fitting TRBD1. This CDR3 has 15 amino acids. Germline assignment: CDR1 SEHNR and CDR2 FQNEAQ (reference sequence). J was trimmed by 10 bases and V by 0 bases; bases with no gene match: 11. The CDR3 bases are TGTGCCAGCAGCTTAGCCTCACAGGGGGAGGAAGTTCAGTACTTC. Protein product: CASSLASQGEEVQYF. The full variable domain, completed using reference TRBV7-9 and TRBJ2-7, is DTGVSQNPRHKITKRGQNVTFRCDPISEHNRLYWYRQTLGQGPEFLTYFQNEAQLEKSRLLSDRFSAERPKGSFSTLEIQRTEQGDSAMYLCASSLASQGEEVQYFGPGTRLTVT.

V and J are TRBV9 and TRBJ2-5; weak D call: TRBD1 (6 bases). Germline lookup yields CDR1 SGDLS and CDR2 YYNGEE. Trimming left V 3 bases short and J 3 bases short, with 15 bases between. The CDR3 spans 15 residues. The CDR3 loop reads CASSGSGTTKETQYF. The CDR3 DNA reads TGTGCCAGCAGCGGATCCGGGACAACCAAAGAGACCCAGTACTTC. The complete variable domain, with remaining parts taken from reference TRBV9 and TRBJ2-5, reads DSGVTQTPKHLITATGQRVTLRCSPRSGDLSVYWYQQSLDQGLQFLIQYYNGEERAKGNILERFSAQQFPDLHSELNLSSLELGDSALYFCASSGSGTTKETQYFGPGTRLLVL.